The 32 T cell receptor beta chains in this list originate from one sample, sequenced in a study of T cell changes during pregnancy in multiple sclerosis (dated by TCRdb to between 2019 and 2020). The library was obtained by the immunoSEQ multiplex PCR assay. TCRdb retrieved this table from immuneACCESS and kept in-frame rearrangements only. Not all clones are present; in checked studies, unresolved V genes account for under half, and no reason is known for the remainder. A total of tens of thousands of clones appear in this sample, 93% of them only once. Approximately 3.8% of the sample is taken by the ten largest. The sequencing here drew on CD8+ T cells from peripheral blood mononuclear cells, taken in the second trimester of pregnancy. All receptors derive from a female donor with multiple sclerosis, enrolled in a pregnancy study.

This chain uses TRBV10-3 with TRBJ1-1; D remains unclear. The CDR3 is made up of 13 amino acids. Per the germline V gene, CDR1 is ENHRY and CDR2 is SYGVKD. Between the trimmed V and J ends, which lost 10 bases and 0 bases, there was a span of 12 bases. The CDR3 spells CATRRELNTEAFF. Written as DNA, the CDR3 is TGTGCCACCCGCCGTGAGCTGAACACTGAAGCTTTCTTT.

For this clone: At one end the junction does not follow the germline gene, possibly because of a read error. The J gene is TRBJ2-7, the V gene TRBV7-9; 7 nucleotides line up with TRBD1. Germline loops: CDR1 SEHNR, CDR2 FQNEAQ (reference sequence). The CDR3 is 12 amino acids. The CDR3 is CASSFTGDPLSF. The CDR3 DNA reads TGTGCCAGCAGCTTCACAGGGGACCCCCTCAGCTTC.

J is TRBJ1-4 and V is TRBV23-1, with D uncertain. TRBV23-1 falls under the ORF class, with uncertain function. V was trimmed by 10 bases and J by 5 bases, leaving 2 bases between them. This CDR3 comprises 9 residues. DNA for the CDR3: TGCGCCACAAATGAAAAACTGTTTTTT. As protein: CATNEKLFF.

This chain uses TRBV7-3 with TRBJ2-3; 7 bases line up with TRBD2. V was clipped by 2 bases and J by 5 bases; unmatched bases: 4. CDR3 length: 14 amino acids. Germline CDR1 is SGHTA and CDR2 is FQGTGA. This CDR3 is CASSLAGVGDTQYF. The CDR3 coding sequence is TGTGCCAGCAGCTTAGCGGGAGTGGGAGATACGCAGTATTTT.

The chain links TRBV4-1 to TRBJ2-7, with 10 bases matching TRBD2. CDR1 is MGHRA, CDR2 YSYEKL, per germline. The CDR3 spans 16 residues. V lost 3 bases, J lost 3 bases, and 8 bases stayed unmatched. The CDR3 sequence is CASSQGLASNYYEQYF. The CDR3 DNA follows: TGCGCCAGCAGCCAGGGACTAGCGAGCAACTACTACGAGCAGTACTTC.

This clone is classed as medium-sized. The chain combines TRBV6-4 with TRBJ2-2; 8 bases agree with TRBD2. This CDR3 spans 14 amino acids. From germline, CDR1 is MRHNA and CDR2 SNTAGT. The V gene end was trimmed by 3 bases and the J gene end by 3 bases; junction bases not matched to a gene: 0. CDR3 bases: TGTGCCAGCAGTGAGCGGGGGGACACCGGGGAGCTGTTTTTT. Its protein product is CASSERGDTGELFF.

The DNA for the CDR3 is TGTGCCAGCAGCTCACCACTGGGGACAGGGGACGAGCAGTACTTC. Protein: CASSSPLGTGDEQYF. The gene calls are TRBV7-9 and TRBJ2-7, with TRBD1 identical over 10 bases. Trimming removed 4 bases from V and 5 bases from J; junction bases left unmatched: 8. The CDR3 consists of 15 residues. Germline loops: CDR1 SEHNR, CDR2 FQNEAQ (reference sequence).

The chain links TRBV4-1 to TRBJ2-5; TRBD1 aligns across 10 bases. Germline loops: CDR1 MGHRA, CDR2 YSYEKL. The CDR3 is made up of 16 amino acids. V trimming: 0 bases; J trimming: 5 bases; junction bases outside the gene matches: 6. Here the CDR3 DNA reads TGCGCCAGCAGCCAAGATCAGGCGGACAGGGGGGAGACCCAGTACTTC. The encoded protein is CASSQDQADRGETQYF.

This chain connects TRBV27 to TRBJ1-1, with 7 bases that match TRBD1. V was pared by 3 bases and J by 1 base, with 11 bases of the junction left unmatched. The CDR3 contains 17 residues. Germline CDR1 is MNHEY and CDR2 is SMNVEV (reference sequence). The CDR3 is CASSLRNKGGANTEAFF. CDR3 coding DNA: TGTGCCAGCAGTTTGCGTAATAAAGGGGGCGCGAACACTGAAGCTTTCTTT.

This sequence joins TRBV7-7 and TRBJ2-3, with a tentative D call TRBD2 (6 bases). From germline, CDR1 is SSHAT and CDR2 FNYEAQ (reference sequence). The CDR3 is 13 amino acids. V lost 5 bases and J lost 6, with 12 bases in between. The CDR3 spells CASSPGELDTQYF. CDR3 in DNA: TGTGCCAGCAGCCCGGGGGAGTTGGATACGCAGTATTTT.

The chain links TRBV9 to TRBJ2-1; TRBD1 agrees at 8 bases. Unmatched junction bases numbered 4, after V lost 5 bases and J lost 6 bases. Germline CDR1 is SGDLS and CDR2 is YYNGEE. This CDR3 has 13 residues. The CDR3 loop is CASSQDRANEQFF. The CDR3 region has the DNA TGTGCCAGCAGTCAGGACAGGGCCAATGAGCAGTTCTTC.

This chain joins TRBV12-5 and TRBJ2-1; tentative D call: TRBD2 (6 bases). Germline V gives CDR1 LGHNT, CDR2 FRNRAP. This CDR3 comprises 17 residues. V was shortened by 3 bases and J by 4 bases, with 19 bases between the two germline ends. The CDR3 nucleotides are TGTGCTAGTGGTTTCTCGGGAGTCAGCCCCTGGTACAATGAGCAGTTCTTC. Translation: CASGFSGVSPWYNEQFF.

The V call is TRBV27, the J call TRBJ1-6; a weak D match, TRBD1 (5 bases). The V end was cut by 5 bases, the J end by 7 bases, with 18 bases between. The CDR3 totals 16 residues. Germline V gives CDR1 MNHEY, CDR2 SMNVEV (reference sequence). CDR3 amino acids: CASSREGMPTNSPLHF. CDR3 bases: TGTGCCAGCAGTAGGGAGGGGATGCCCACAAATTCACCCCTCCACTTT.

The chain uses TRBV10-1 and TRBJ2-7; a weak D match, TRBD1 (5 bases). This CDR3 contains 14 residues. Trimming took 0 bases from V and 7 from J, leaving 13 bases between them. Germline V lookup: CDR1 WNHNN, CDR2 SYGVQD (reference sequence). The CDR3 DNA follows: TGCGCCAGCAGTGAGTCGATCACTTCAGGGGAGCAGTACTTC. It codes for CASSESITSGEQYF.

J is TRBJ2-7 and V is TRBV2; TRBD2 matches at 7 bases. The V gene's germline CDR1 is SNHLY and CDR2 FYNNEI. V shed 8 bases, J shed 2 bases, and the junction held 9 bases outside the gene matches. The CDR3 covers 14 residues. CDR3 loop: CASGSEGGPYEQYF. DNA for the CDR3: TGTGCCAGCGGGTCAGAGGGAGGGCCCTACGAGCAGTACTTC.

The rearrangement links TRBV7-9 to TRBJ2-3, with D maybe TRBD2 (5 bases). Trimming cost V 5 bases and J 2 bases, with 11 bases left between them. The germline V gene encodes CDR1 SEHNR and CDR2 FQNEAQ (reference sequence). The CDR3 has 14 residues. CDR3: CASSPGLATDTQYF. For the CDR3, the DNA is TGTGCCAGCAGCCCTGGGCTAGCCACAGATACGCAGTATTTT.

V is TRBV4-1 and J is TRBJ2-7; TRBD2 matches 8 bases. This CDR3 spans 15 amino acids. V lost 4 bases and J lost 4; bases outside the gene matches: 9. The germline gives CDR1 MGHRA, CDR2 YSYEKL. The CDR3: CASSPSERGGYEQYF. CDR3 bases: TGCGCCAGCAGCCCGTCTGAACGGGGGGGATACGAGCAGTACTTC.

This clone was detected only a few times. This chain links TRBV5-5 with TRBJ1-1; TRBD1 matches at 8 bases. CDR3 length equals 13 residues. J lost 3 bases, V lost 6 bases, and 4 bases had no gene match. Germline values: CDR1 SGHKS, CDR2 YYEKEE (reference sequence). This CDR3 is CASTSDRDTEAFF. The CDR3, as DNA: TGTGCCAGCACCTCGGACAGGGACACTGAAGCTTTCTTT. Looking up the rest from reference TRBV5-5 and TRBJ1-1 gives the full variable domain: DAGVTQSPTHLIKTRGQQVTLRCSPISGHKSVSWYQQVLGQGPQFIFQYYEKEERGRGNFPDRFSARQFPNYSSELNVNALLLGDSALYLCASTSDRDTEAFFGQGTRLTVV.

The gene calls are TRBV28 and TRBJ2-5, with 7 positions matching TRBD2. CDR1 MDHEN and CDR2 SYDVKM come from the germline V gene. This CDR3 comprises 14 residues. V was pared by 6 bases and J by 1 base, with 5 bases of the junction left unmatched. CDR3 sequence (DNA): TGTGCCAGCAGACGCGGGAGTTTCCAAGAGACCCAGTACTTC. It encodes CASRRGSFQETQYF.

This chain connects TRBV28 to TRBJ2-7; 7 positions match TRBD2. The CDR3 covers 15 residues. The germline gives CDR1 MDHEN, CDR2 SYDVKM. After removal of 2 bases from V and 2 bases from J, the junction contained 6 bases not matched to a gene. The CDR3 reads CASSLAASGTYEQYF. Written as DNA, the CDR3 is TGTGCCAGCAGTTTAGCCGCTAGCGGAACCTACGAGCAGTACTTC.

The chain carries TRBV7-6 and TRBJ1-2, with 7 positions matching TRBD1. This CDR3 contains 11 residues. Germline CDR1 reads SGHVS; CDR2 reads FNYEAQ. Losses at the gene ends were 4 bases for V and 7 bases for J; bases not matched to a gene: 0. CDR3 in amino acids: CASSSGGGYTF. CDR3 sequence (DNA): TGTGCCAGCAGCTCAGGGGGTGGCTACACCTTC.

V is TRBV7-6 and J is TRBJ2-1; possibly TRBD2 for D (5 bases). CDR1 and CDR2 (germline): SGHVS, FNYEAQ. The CDR3 runs 17 residues. With 4 bases removed from V and 4 bases from J, the gap between germline ends came to 20 bases. Here the CDR3 reads CASSSYLLARRYNEQFF. CDR3 bases: TGTGCCAGCAGCTCCTACCTGCTAGCCCGGAGGTACAATGAGCAGTTCTTC.

The chain is built from TRBV4-2 and TRBJ2-1; 10 nucleotides match TRBD1. Germline V gives CDR1 LGHNA, CDR2 YNFKEQ. CDR3 length equals 16 residues. With 0 bases clipped from V and 2 bases from J, the junction kept 1 base outside the gene matches. In DNA, the CDR3 is TGTGCCAGCAGCCAAGAGGGACAGGGGACCTACAATGAGCAGTTCTTC. Its translation is CASSQEGQGTYNEQFF.

The chain employs TRBV19 and TRBJ2-7, with D maybe TRBD2 (5 bases). The CDR3 sequence is 11 residues long. The germline V and J ends were trimmed by 6 bases and 3 bases, with 6 bases remaining between them. CDR1 and CDR2 (germline): LNHDA, SQIVND (reference sequence). In DNA, the CDR3 is TGTGCCAGTAGCGGGGACTACGAGCAGTACTTC. The encoded protein is CASSGDYEQYF.

In its sample, this clone was seen once. V and J are TRBV2 and TRBJ2-1, with D perhaps matching TRBD2 (6 bases). The ends were cut back, 1 base at V and 0 bases at J, with 16 bases in the middle. The CDR3 is made up of 18 amino acids. CDR1 and CDR2 (germline): SNHLY, FYNNEI. The CDR3 reads CASSEVLLGGSSYNEQFF. CDR3 DNA sequence: TGTGCCAGCAGTGAAGTCCTACTTGGGGGGAGCTCCTACAATGAGCAGTTCTTC.

A single count supports this clone. The gene calls are TRBV5-8 and TRBJ2-7, with D perhaps matching TRBD1 (5 bases). The CDR3 sequence is 12 residues long. Between the trimmed V and J ends, which lost 3 bases and 6 bases, there was a span of 10 bases. The germline CDR1 and CDR2 sequences are SGHTS and YDEGEE. CDR3 sequence (DNA): TGTGCCAGCAGCTACGCCCAGGGCGAGCAGTACTTC. Translated, it gives CASSYAQGEQYF.

The rearrangement links TRBV2 to TRBJ1-1; TRBD1 matches at 7 bases. In germline, CDR1 is SNHLY, CDR2 FYNNEI. CDR3 length equals 15 residues. After removal of 8 bases from V and 2 bases from J, the junction contained 11 bases not matched to a gene. CDR3 loop: CASPLVYRGNTEAFF. The CDR3 DNA follows: TGTGCCAGCCCCCTTGTCTACAGGGGTAACACTGAAGCTTTCTTT.

J is TRBJ1-5 and V is TRBV19, with D maybe TRBD1 (6 bases). Trimming cost V 1 base and J 3 bases, with 10 bases left between them. CDR3 length equals 15 residues. Germline values: CDR1 LNHDA, CDR2 SQIVND (reference sequence). The DNA of the CDR3 is TGTGCCAGTAGTATAGGACAGGCAAACAATCAGCCCCAGCATTTT. The encoded protein is CASSIGQANNQPQHF.

The rearrangement joins TRBV7-9 to TRBJ1-4; unclear D gene. Trimming cost V 4 bases and J 7 bases, with 4 bases left between them. The CDR3 length is 11 residues. Germline values: CDR1 SEHNR, CDR2 FQNEAQ (reference sequence). CDR3 amino acids: CASSSGEKLFF. In DNA form, the CDR3 reads TGTGCCAGCAGCTCCGGTGAAAAACTGTTTTTT.

The chain has TRBV19 and TRBJ1-2; D remains unclear. V lost 6 bases and J 2 bases, leaving 16 bases between the germline ends. Germline loops: CDR1 LNHDA, CDR2 SQIVND (reference sequence). The CDR3 sequence is 15 residues long. In DNA form, the CDR3 reads TGTGCCAGTAGCCCCGAGAGGGTCCCAAACTATGGCTACACCTTC. It specifies CASSPERVPNYGYTF.

This chain links TRBV29-1 with TRBJ2-2; perhaps TRBD2 as D (6 bases). Looked up from germline, CDR1 is SQVTM and CDR2 is ANQGSEA. The CDR3 extends over 15 amino acids. V was pared by 0 bases and J by 1 base, with 9 bases between. CDR3 sequence (DNA): TGCAGCGTTGAAGAGGACTACGGGAACACCGGGGAGCTGTTTTTT. Protein: CSVEEDYGNTGELFF.

CDR3 nucleotide sequence: TGTGCCAGCAGCCTCCGGACAGCTAACACTGAAGCTTTCTTT. Its protein product is CASSLRTANTEAFF. The chain uses TRBV7-6 and TRBJ1-1; maybe TRBD1 (6 bases). V was pared by 5 bases and J by 2 bases, with 12 bases between. This CDR3 spans 14 amino acids. The germline gives CDR1 SGHVS, CDR2 FNYEAQ.